These 14 T cell receptor beta chains were all obtained from the same sample, sequenced in a study of T cells in Graves' hyperthyroidism and ophthalmopathy. What was amplified from RNA transcripts were TCR beta CDR3 regions. First-round RT-PCR targeting the TCR CDR3 was performed with the HTBI primer set. One entry per CDR3 protein results from TCRdb running MiXCR on the multiplex PCR reads. In the table there are around 700,000 distinct CDR3 sequences, 18% of which are singletons. The sequenced sample was blood. Receptors were obtained from a woman between 45 and 60 years old with Graves' hyperthyroidism that later progressed to Graves' ophthalmopathy.

The rearrangement uses TRBV20-1 and TRBJ1-2; D might be TRBD1 (6 bases). Germline values: CDR1 DFQATT, CDR2 SNEGSKA (reference sequence). This CDR3 has 12 amino acids. Trimming shortened V by 6 bases and J by 3 bases, and 11 bases separated the two germline ends. CDR3 sequence reads: CSASGVYYGYTF. CDR3 coding DNA: TGCAGTGCGTCAGGGGTATACTATGGCTACACCTTC.

A few counts support this clonotype. The chain couples TRBV9 to TRBJ1-3; 7 bases match TRBD1. CDR1 SGDLS and CDR2 YYNGEE come from the germline V gene. Trimming removed 3 bases from V and 4 bases from J; junction bases left unmatched: 7. The CDR3 loop spans 15 amino acids. CDR3 sequence: CASSAGTATGNTIYF. The CDR3 DNA reads as TGTGCCAGCAGCGCCGGGACAGCGACAGGAAACACCATATATTTT.

The table lists this clonotype with many counts. The rearrangement joins TRBV2 to TRBJ1-1, with 9 bases lining up with TRBD1. Germline CDR1 is SNHLY and CDR2 is FYNNEI. The CDR3 sequence is 13 residues long. Trimming at V came to 6 bases and at J to 5 bases, leaving 4 bases not matched to a gene. CDR3 region: CASRHRGRTEAFF. The CDR3, as DNA: TGTGCCAGCAGGCACAGGGGGCGGACTGAAGCTTTCTTT.

At least ten counts were recorded for this clonotype. The chain employs TRBV6-5 and TRBJ2-5; a possible D gene is TRBD2 (5 bases). This CDR3 is 13 amino acids long. Per germline, CDR1 MNHEY and CDR2 SVGAGI. Trimming cost V 0 bases and J 4 bases, with 6 bases left between them. The DNA of the CDR3 is TGTGCCAGCAGTTACTCAGGAGGAGAGACCCAGTACTTC. Translating gives CASSYSGGETQYF.

This clonotype was recorded a few times. This chain uses TRBV7-9 with TRBJ1-1; D is uncertain. Per germline, CDR1 SEHNR and CDR2 FQNEAQ (reference sequence). V was trimmed by 5 bases and J by 7 bases, leaving 14 bases between them. This CDR3 region has 13 residues. CDR3 region: CASSPTAQIEAFF. CDR3 nucleotide sequence: TGTGCCAGCAGCCCGACTGCCCAAATTGAAGCTTTCTTT.

This clonotype was detected many times. V usage is TRBV3-1 and J usage is TRBJ2-3; 7 bases map to TRBD2. Germline-derived CDR1 and CDR2 are LGHDT and YNNKEL (reference sequence). Trimming at V came to 4 bases and at J to 6 bases, leaving 10 bases not matched to a gene. This CDR3 has 15 residues. In DNA, the CDR3 is TGTGCCAGCAGCCCTAGCGGACTAGTTGACGATACGCAGTATTTT. Its translation is CASSPSGLVDDTQYF.

There are many counts of this clonotype. The rearrangement links TRBV20-1 to TRBJ2-1, with 8 positions matching TRBD2. Per germline, CDR1 DFQATT and CDR2 SNEGSKA (reference sequence). With V trimmed by 6 bases and J by 8 bases, 15 bases remained unmatched. The CDR3 length is 15 residues. In nucleotides, the CDR3 is TGCAGTGCGAGTTGGGGCGGGGGGCCAGTTGATGAGCAGTTCTTC. The encoded protein is CSASWGGGPVDEQFF.

This clonotype was detected many times. CDR3 nucleotides: TGTGCCACCAGTGATTTAGCGGGGGGGTCCTACAATGAGCAGTTCTTC. Its protein is CATSDLAGGSYNEQFF. V and J are TRBV24-1 and TRBJ2-1, with TRBD2 identical over 10 bases. With V trimmed by 1 base and J by 1 base, 0 bases remained unmatched. Per the germline V gene, CDR1 is KGHDR and CDR2 is SFDVKD. The CDR3 is 16 amino acids.

This rearrangement joins TRBV5-6 to TRBJ1-6, with D unclear. The CDR3 loop spans 13 amino acids. Germline-derived CDR1 and CDR2 are SGHDT and YYEEEE. V was shortened by 6 bases and J by 13 bases, with 17 bases between the two germline ends. Here the CDR3 DNA reads TGTGCCAGCACCCTAAGGAGCGCGGCCCCCCTCCACTTT. As protein: CASTLRSAAPLHF.

The chain couples TRBV28 to TRBJ2-6; D gene uncertain. Trimming took 4 bases from V and 0 from J, leaving 10 bases between them. Germline CDR1 MDHEN, CDR2 SYDVKM. The CDR3 contains 16 residues. CDR3 protein: CASSSGEISGANVLTF. In nucleotides, the CDR3 is TGTGCCAGCAGTTCGGGCGAAATCTCTGGGGCCAACGTCCTGACTTTC.

V and J are TRBV20-1 and TRBJ2-3, with 8 bases fitting TRBD1. J was trimmed by 0 bases and V by 4 bases; bases with no gene match: 15. CDR3 size: 18 residues. Per the germline V gene, CDR1 is DFQATT and CDR2 is SNEGSKA (reference sequence). The CDR3 here is CSATRAAGGAISTDTQYF. CDR3 nucleotide sequence: TGCAGTGCTACCCGGGCGGCAGGGGGCGCAATCAGCACAGATACGCAGTATTTT.

This clonotype was detected only once. CDR3 loop: CSAQTPRGRQETQYF. CDR3 sequence (DNA): TGCAGTGCCCAAACGCCCAGGGGGCGGCAAGAGACCCAGTACTTC. The chain has TRBV20-1 and TRBJ2-5, with 8 nucleotides matching TRBD1. V gave up 6 bases and J gave up 2 bases; unmatched junction bases: 11. Germline CDR1 DFQATT, CDR2 SNEGSKA (reference sequence). CDR3 length equals 15 residues.

This clonotype was seen a handful of times. The chain uses TRBV4-1 and TRBJ1-2; D gene unclear. The CDR3 is made up of 14 amino acids. The germline gives CDR1 MGHRA, CDR2 YSYEKL. The V and J ends lost 0 bases and 3 bases respectively, with 8 bases between them. CDR3 nucleotides: TGCGCCAGCAGCCAAGATCTAGGACACTATGGCTACACCTTC. Translated: CASSQDLGHYGYTF.

This clonotype was seen a few times. This chain joins TRBV6-1 and TRBJ2-5; TRBD1 matches at 9 bases. Germline lookup yields CDR1 MNHNS and CDR2 SASEGT. This CDR3 is 15 amino acids long. The V gene end was trimmed by 7 bases and the J gene end by 1 base; junction bases not matched to a gene: 7. CDR3 nucleotide sequence: TGTGCCAGCACGACGGACAGGGGCGTCCAAGAGACCCAGTACTTC. Protein product: CASTTDRGVQETQYF.